This record concerns one TCR beta chain sequence. No antigen is known for it. This entry comes from a study of cytomegalovirus exposure and HLA in healthy donors. The length of the CDR3 is 14 residues. Germline V gene data show CDR1 as LNHDA and CDR2 as SQIVND (reference sequence). The trim removed 5 bases at V and 3 bases at J, leaving 4 bases unmatched. General observations from the study: There were a few CMV-associated chains whose specificity for CMV antigens was confirmed in vitro. The study assumed roughly uniform donor sequencing depth for presence/absence analyses.

The PCR ran on 60 Vbeta and 13 Jbeta primers. The assay was immunoSEQ multiplex PCR, and TCRdb's table has in-frame clones only and misses some. The sample contains 95,000 to 150,000 clones, around 72% of which appear only once. This TCR was sampled from a man younger than 45 in good health and CMV-seronegative. The sample consisted of PBMCs. This chain links TRBV19 with TRBJ2-7; 10 bases fit TRBD1. CDR3 sequence: CASSPGQGNYEQYF. CDR3 bases: TGTGCCAGTAGTCCGGGACAGGGGAACTACGAGCAGTACTTC.